The 21 T cell receptor beta chains presented below share a single source sample, sequenced in a study of cytomegalovirus exposure and HLA in healthy donors. 13 Jbeta primers and 60 Vbeta primers were used for the PCR. The method was immunoSEQ multiplex PCR; TCRdb's version includes in-frame clones alone and lacks a portion of them. This sample has some 120,000 clones, with 80% found just once. The sample comprised PBMCs. These receptors originate from a man younger than 40 in good health and CMV-seronegative.

This clone turned up a few times. The rearrangement joins TRBV2 to TRBJ2-7; the D gene is possibly TRBD1 (5 bases). V was pared by 3 bases and J by 6 bases, with 9 bases between. Germline V gene lookup returns CDR1 SNHLY and CDR2 FYNNEI. There are 12 residues in the CDR3. The CDR3: CASSDRAFEQYF. CDR3 DNA sequence: TGTGCCAGCAGTGACAGGGCATTCGAGCAGTACTTC.

This sequence joins TRBV10-3 and TRBJ2-1, with 7 bases aligning to TRBD1. The germline CDR1 and CDR2 sequences are ENHRY and SYGVKD. This CDR3 comprises 14 residues. Trimming at V came to 7 bases and at J to 0 bases, leaving 3 bases not matched to a gene. The CDR3 DNA reads as TGTGCCATCAAAGGGGACAGCTCCTACAATGAGCAGTTCTTC. Translating it yields CAIKGDSSYNEQFF.

The gene calls are TRBV7-2 and TRBJ2-5, with 7 bases aligning to TRBD1. The DNA matches TRBJ2-7 better at its end, which makes the J call doubtful. The CDR3 length is 15 residues. Germline V lookup: CDR1 SGHTA, CDR2 FQGNSA. CDR3 in DNA: TGTGCCAGCAGCTACTCCGGGACAGTAACCTACGAGCAGTACTTC. It translates to CASSYSGTVTYEQYF.

V and J are TRBV7-9 and TRBJ2-3; the D gene is possibly TRBD1 (5 bases). The CDR3 length is 14 residues. Germline CDR1 reads SEHNR; CDR2 reads FQNEAQ (reference sequence). Between the trimmed V and J ends, which lost 5 bases and 3 bases, there was a span of 12 bases. CDR3 amino acids: CASSRRQNTDTQYF. The CDR3 region has the DNA TGTGCCAGCAGCAGACGACAGAATACAGATACGCAGTATTTT.

This clone was observed a few times. The V and J genes are TRBV23-1 and TRBJ1-4; 11 bases fit TRBD1. TRBV23-1 carries the ORF label, with uncertain function. Trimming removed 11 bases from V and 0 bases from J; junction bases left unmatched: 8. The CDR3 is 16 residues long. Here the CDR3 DNA reads TGCGCCCGGGGGACAGGGGGAGGCTCAACTAATGAAAAACTGTTTTTT. This sequence encodes CARGTGGGSTNEKLFF.

V gene TRBV27 combines with J gene TRBJ2-7; 10 bases are shared with TRBD2. Losses at the gene ends were 1 base for V and 6 bases for J; bases not matched to a gene: 9. This CDR3 region has 16 residues. In germline, CDR1 is MNHEY, CDR2 SMNVEV (reference sequence). As DNA, the CDR3 is TGTGCCAGCAGTTTATACGGGACTAGCGCCAACACCGAGCAGTACTTC. Translation: CASSLYGTSANTEQYF.

The sample holds one count of this clone. The chain carries TRBV7-8 and TRBJ1-1; D perhaps matches TRBD1 (5 bases). Germline V gene sequence: CDR1 SGHVS, CDR2 FQNEAQ. The CDR3 is 15 amino acids. V dropped 4 bases and J dropped 4 bases, with 16 bases sitting between them. The CDR3 nucleotides read TGTGCCAGCAGCTCCTTGACAGTGTCTGTCACTGAAGCTTTCTTT. Translation gives CASSSLTVSVTEAFF.

The chain combines TRBV5-4 with TRBJ2-5; 9 bases align to TRBD1. The DNA matches TRBJ2-7 better at its end, which makes the J call doubtful. The CDR3 runs 14 residues. Germline V lookup: CDR1 SGHNT, CDR2 YYREEE (reference sequence). CDR3 amino acids: CASSPRDRDNEQYF. CDR3 in DNA: TGTGCCAGCAGCCCACGGGACAGGGACAACGAGCAGTACTTC.

The V call is TRBV13, the J call TRBJ2-7, with TRBD1 matching 8 bases. The CDR3 consists of 13 residues. J gave up 3 bases and V 6 bases, and 4 bases lay outside the gene matches. CDR1 and CDR2 (germline): PRHDT, FYEKMQ (reference sequence). Here the CDR3 DNA reads TGTGCCAGCAGTGGACAGGGTCGCTACGAGCAGTACTTC. As protein: CASSGQGRYEQYF.

This clone occurred once. V and J are TRBV30 and TRBJ2-2; D possibly corresponds to TRBD2 (6 bases). Germline CDR1 GTSNPN, CDR2 SVGIG (reference sequence). CDR3 length equals 15 residues. Trimming removed 1 base at V and 0 bases at J, with 9 bases between. The CDR3 DNA reads as TGTGCCTGGAGTGCCCTAGCGACGAACACCGGGGAGCTGTTTTTT. Translation: CAWSALATNTGELFF. The whole variable domain, filled in from reference TRBV30 and TRBJ2-2, reads SQTIHQWPATLVQPVGSPLSLECTVEGTSNPNLYWYRQAAGRGLQLLFYSVGIGQISSEVPQNLSASRPQDRQFILSSKKLLLSDSGFYLCAWSALATNTGELFFGEGSRLTVL.

The chain couples TRBV28 to TRBJ1-4, with D possibly being TRBD1 (6 bases). CDR1 and CDR2 from the germline V gene are MDHEN and SYDVKM. The CDR3 spans 15 residues. V lost 4 bases and J 2 bases, leaving 11 bases between the germline ends. The CDR3, as DNA: TGTGCCAGCAGTTCCAGGGGAGTGACTAATGAAAAACTGTTTTTT. Translation: CASSSRGVTNEKLFF.

This clone turned up a few times. The junction departs from germline at one end; a sequencing error may be responsible. The chain recombines TRBV25-1 with TRBJ1-2; no clear D gene. Looked up from germline, CDR1 is MGHDK and CDR2 is SYGVNS. The CDR3 is made up of 14 amino acids. In DNA, the CDR3 is TGTGCCAGCAGTGATTTGACTAAAAACTATGGCTACCCCTTC. It is translated as CASSDLTKNYGYPF.

This clone was counted once. The J gene is TRBJ2-7, the V gene TRBV28; 7 bases match TRBD1. The CDR3 extends over 14 amino acids. Germline CDR1 reads MDHEN; CDR2 reads SYDVKM. The V and J ends lost 5 bases and 1 base, in that order; junction bases with no gene match: 5. CDR3 protein: CASSHRGVSYEQYF. The DNA for the CDR3 is TGTGCCAGCAGTCACAGGGGCGTATCCTACGAGCAGTACTTC.

V gene TRBV29-1 combines with J gene TRBJ2-5; D might be TRBD2 (8 bases). The DNA end is more similar to TRBJ2-7, so the J call may be wrong. Looked up from germline, CDR1 is SQVTM and CDR2 is ANQGSEA. CDR3 size: 14 residues. The CDR3 reads CSVRSGGGGYEQYF. The CDR3 bases are TGCAGCGTGAGATCGGGAGGGGGCGGATACGAGCAGTACTTC.

The rearrangement links TRBV29-1 to TRBJ1-1; 8 positions agree with TRBD1. Per the germline V gene, CDR1 is SQVTM and CDR2 is ANQGSEA. The CDR3 loop spans 16 amino acids. V shed 4 bases and J 1 base; nucleotides not matched to a gene: 11. This chain's CDR3 is CSVGGGSGGPNTEAFF. CDR3 nucleotide sequence: TGCAGCGTTGGGGGGGGTTCAGGGGGCCCGAACACTGAAGCTTTCTTT.

CDR3 coding DNA: TGTGCCAGCAGCGACCCAACAGGGGGCACCGGGGAGCTGTTTTTT. This gives the protein CASSDPTGGTGELFF. The chain recombines TRBV9 with TRBJ2-2, with TRBD1 matching over 8 bases. This CDR3 contains 15 residues. Germline trimming cut 3 bases from V and 4 bases from J; bases unmatched to any gene: 5. Germline CDR1 and CDR2: SGDLS and YYNGEE.

This clone has more than one count but fewer than ten. V usage is TRBV5-6 and J usage is TRBJ1-5; 8 bases agree with TRBD1. This CDR3 spans 14 amino acids. Germline V gene data show CDR1 as SGHDT and CDR2 as YYEEEE. V shed 4 bases, J shed 4 bases, and the junction held 4 bases outside the gene matches. CDR3 DNA: TGTGCCAGCAGCAGGGGACAGGCTAATCAGCCCCAGCATTTT. Its translation is CASSRGQANQPQHF.

V usage is TRBV11-3 and J usage is TRBJ1-1; TRBD1 might be the D (5 bases). This CDR3 has 15 amino acids. The germline gives CDR1 SGHNT, CDR2 YENEEA. V was trimmed by 3 bases and J by 1 base, leaving 12 bases between them. The CDR3 region has the DNA TGTGCCAGCAGCTTTACCGGACAACCGAACACTGAAGCTTTCTTT. This sequence encodes CASSFTGQPNTEAFF.

This chain joins TRBV6-5 and TRBJ2-7; D is possibly TRBD1 (6 bases). The length of the CDR3 is 16 residues. Germline V gene data show CDR1 as MNHEY and CDR2 as SVGAGI. V lost 0 bases to trimming and J lost 3 bases, with 15 bases between them. CDR3 protein: CASSYSIQGTVYEQYF. In DNA form, the CDR3 reads TGTGCCAGCAGTTACTCGATACAGGGTACCGTCTACGAGCAGTACTTC.

A single count supports this clone. The CDR3 DNA reads TGTGCCACCAGCAGAACTAGCGGAGCCTACAATGAGCAGTTCTTC. Encoded protein: CATSRTSGAYNEQFF. The chain employs TRBV15 and TRBJ2-1, with 8 bases aligning to TRBD2. This CDR3 comprises 15 residues. Germline V lookup: CDR1 LNHNV, CDR2 YYDKDF (reference sequence). V trimming: 2 bases; J trimming: 2 bases; junction bases outside the gene matches: 2.

This chain uses TRBV7-7 with TRBJ2-3; TRBD2 agrees at 7 bases. V trimming: 5 bases; J trimming: 2 bases; junction bases outside the gene matches: 4. CDR1 and CDR2 (germline): SSHAT, FNYEAQ (reference sequence). CDR3 length equals 14 residues. The CDR3 region is CASSPSGNTDTQYF. The CDR3 DNA is TGTGCCAGCAGCCCAAGCGGGAACACAGATACGCAGTATTTT.